Described below is a single T cell receptor beta chain sequence and its context. The trim removed 1 base at V and 2 bases at J, leaving 6 bases unmatched. From germline, CDR1 is GTSNPN and CDR2 SVGIG (reference sequence). This CDR3 has 15 residues. Only in-frame clones appear in the TCRdb table, and some are missing; sequencing was by immunoSEQ multiplex PCR. The sample lists tens of thousands of clones; 91% were seen once. This entry is derived from a study of technical replicates of blood from several donors. V gene TRBV30 combines with J gene TRBJ2-3; 7 bases match TRBD2. Sample: T cells isolated from PBMCs. The sequence came from a human donor in good health. Some clones in this sample may be carry-over from other donors' samples. CDR3 nucleotides: TGTGCCTGGAGTGGAAGCGGGGTAACCACAGATACGCAGTATTTT. As protein: CAWSGSGVTTDTQYF.